This TCR beta chain comes out of a study of early T cells in non-severe SARS-CoV-2 infection. Overall study context: Alpha and beta chains were unpaired, from unsorted whole-blood bulk RNA.

Points from the study as a whole: Sequences matched to VDJdb favored anti-spike CD8 responses, while private and CD4 specificities were missed.

TCRdb called the 5' RACE reads again in MiXCR, with one record for every CDR3 protein. The table has 75,000 to 80,000 distinct CDR3 sequences, 15% to 19% seen once. This clonotype was detected many times. The antigen remains undetermined. CDR1 is MDHEN, CDR2 SYDVKM, per germline. This CDR3 comprises 8 residues. Trimming removed 10 bases from V and 6 bases from J, with 1 base in between. This TCR was recovered from an adult who was a healthcare worker with PCR-confirmed SARS-CoV-2 infection or an uninfected control (not recorded which). Sequences were obtained from whole blood. The chain is built from TRBV28 and TRBJ2-1; D gene ambiguous. The CDR3 DNA reads TGTGCCATCAATGAGCAGTTCTTC. Encoded protein: CAINEQFF.